Below, 27 T cell receptor beta chains from the same sample are listed, as sequenced in a study of T-cell memory formation after mild COVID-19. TCRdb recomputed calls from the 5' RACE reads with MiXCR, one row per CDR3 protein. Of approximately 440,000 distinct CDR3 sequences listed, 20% are singletons. Source material: PBMCs or a T cell subset sorted from them (not recorded which). The receptor set was obtained from an adult woman who had mild COVID-19 (a few samples of this study predate the infection). Cell type and time point are not known.

Concerning this clonotype itself: One junction end disagrees with the germline gene, perhaps due to a read error. The chain links TRBV14 to TRBJ2-3; 7 nucleotides match TRBD2. The CDR3 loop spans 15 amino acids. Germline CDR1 is SGHDN and CDR2 is FVKESK. In DNA form, the CDR3 reads TGTGCCAGCAGCAAAGACGGGGGGAGCACAGATACGCAGTATTTT. It encodes CASSKDGGSTDTQYF.

This clonotype was counted only a few times. CDR3 protein: CATSDSQAKVYEQYF. Written as DNA, the CDR3 is TGTGCCACCAGTGATTCCCAGGCCAAGGTGTACGAGCAGTACTTC. V is TRBV24-1 and J is TRBJ2-7; D is uncertain. The V gene lost 2 bases and the J gene lost 4 bases, with 14 bases spanning the gap. The length of the CDR3 is 15 residues. Germline CDR1 reads KGHDR; CDR2 reads SFDVKD.

The chain uses TRBV30 and TRBJ2-2; D call uncertain. Trimming shortened V by 1 base and J by 6 bases, and 6 bases separated the two germline ends. The CDR3 is made up of 12 amino acids. Per the germline V gene, CDR1 is GTSNPN and CDR2 is SVGIG (reference sequence). The CDR3 is CAWSGGAGELFF. CDR3 nucleotides: TGTGCCTGGAGTGGTGGTGCCGGGGAGCTGTTTTTT.

On this clonotype: One junction end disagrees with the germline gene, perhaps due to a read error. The CDR3 is CDSSYSGRLNTEAFF. Written as DNA, the CDR3 is TGTGACAGCAGTTACTCGGGACGGTTAAACACTGAAGCTTTCTTT. The rearrangement links TRBV6-2 or TRBV6-3 to TRBJ1-1, with a tentative D call TRBD1 (5 bases). The CDR3 covers 15 residues. CDR1 is MNHEY, CDR2 SVGEGT, per germline.

This clonotype was observed a few times. This chain joins TRBV6-2 or TRBV6-3 and TRBJ2-7; the match to TRBD1 covers 9 bases. The CDR3 has 15 residues. V gave up 6 bases and J gave up 3 bases; unmatched junction bases: 9. Germline loops: CDR1 MNHEY, CDR2 SVGEGT. CDR3 nucleotide sequence: TGTGCCAGCAGGCTCACCGGGACAGGGTACTACGAGCAGTACTTC. This sequence encodes CASRLTGTGYYEQYF.

This clonotype was observed a handful of times. The chain employs TRBV2 and TRBJ1-5; D not certain. The CDR3 loop spans 13 amino acids. Deletions cut 7 bases from V and 1 base from J, with 8 bases between. The germline V gene encodes CDR1 SNHLY and CDR2 FYNNEI. The CDR3 spells CASTDLSNQPQHF. CDR3 nucleotide sequence: TGTGCCAGCACGGACCTCAGCAATCAGCCCCAGCATTTT.

The J gene is TRBJ2-7, the V gene TRBV10-3; D may be TRBD2 (6 bases). V was cut by 2 bases and J by 7 bases, with 15 bases left in between. Germline V CDR1 and CDR2: ENHRY, SYGVKD. CDR3 length equals 14 residues. The CDR3 spells CAISETSPQAEQYF. The CDR3 DNA follows: TGTGCCATCAGTGAGACTAGCCCCCAGGCGGAGCAGTACTTC.

The gene calls are TRBV6-4 and TRBJ2-1; TRBD1 matches 7 bases. V lost 7 bases, J lost 0 bases, and 3 bases stayed unmatched. Germline V gives CDR1 MRHNA, CDR2 SNTAGT. The CDR3 spans 14 residues. CDR3 nucleotide sequence: TGTGCCAGCACGGGACAGAGCTCCTACAATGAGCAGTTCTTC. This gives the protein CASTGQSSYNEQFF.

The rearrangement links TRBV29-1 to TRBJ2-5, with unresolved D. CDR1 and CDR2 (germline): SQVTM, ANQGSEA. V was shortened by 4 bases and J by 7 bases, with 10 bases between the two germline ends. The CDR3 is 11 residues long. DNA for the CDR3: TGCAGCGTTGTATACGAGCGGACCCAGTACTTC. As protein: CSVVYERTQYF.

This clonotype was counted only a few times. The chain joins TRBV20-1 to TRBJ1-2; D not certain. The CDR3 contains 11 residues. CDR1 is DFQATT, CDR2 SNEGSKA, per germline (reference sequence). Trimming cost V 6 bases and J 4 bases, with 9 bases left between them. CDR3 sequence (DNA): TGCAGTGCCCGAGACACCTATGGCTACACCTTC. As protein: CSARDTYGYTF.

This clonotype occurred many times. At one boundary the junction diverges from the germline segment, which might be a read error. The chain joins TRBV5-1 to TRBJ1-1, with a weak D call TRBD1 (5 bases). Germline CDR1 and CDR2: SGHRS and YFSETQ. This CDR3 has 12 residues. As DNA, the CDR3 is TGTGCCAGCAGCTTGGTGGGGGGTGAAGCTTTCTTT. It codes for CASSLVGGEAFF.

This chain joins TRBV5-1 and TRBJ2-7; no reliable D call. V shed 7 bases and J shed 1 base, with 9 bases lying between them. In germline, CDR1 is SGHRS, CDR2 YFSETQ. This CDR3 contains 12 residues. CDR3 sequence: CASYADSYEQYF. CDR3 in DNA: TGCGCCAGCTATGCGGATTCCTACGAGCAGTACTTC.

In this sample, this clonotype turned up a few times. One junction end disagrees with the germline gene, perhaps due to a read error. The chain has TRBV29-1 and TRBJ1-1, with 7 nucleotides matching TRBD1. The V gene's germline CDR1 is SQVTM and CDR2 ANQGSEA. CDR3 length equals 16 residues. CDR3 coding DNA: TGCAGCGTCTCCCAATTATGGACAGGTATGAATACTGAAGCTTTCTTT. Protein sequence: CSVSQLWTGMNTEAFF.

This clonotype has more than one count but fewer than ten. This chain uses TRBV20-1 with TRBJ2-5; D not resolved. With 2 bases removed from V and 5 bases from J, the gap between germline ends came to 6 bases. Germline V gene sequence: CDR1 DFQATT, CDR2 SNEGSKA (reference sequence). The CDR3 totals 11 residues. CDR3 in DNA: TGCAGTGCTAGAAGCGTGGAGACCCAGTACTTC. This gives the protein CSARSVETQYF.

This sequence joins TRBV20-1 and TRBJ1-2; 9 nucleotides align to TRBD1. Germline CDR1 is DFQATT and CDR2 is SNEGSKA (reference sequence). After removal of 4 bases from V and 6 bases from J, the junction contained 9 bases not matched to a gene. CDR3 size: 14 residues. For the CDR3, the DNA is TGCAGTGCTAACCGGGTGAGGACAGGGGATGGCTACACCTTC. This sequence encodes CSANRVRTGDGYTF.

The chain is built from TRBV30 and TRBJ2-7, with 7 bases matching TRBD2. CDR3 size: 13 residues. Germline CDR1 reads GTSNPN; CDR2 reads SVGIG (reference sequence). Trimming cost V 0 bases and J 5 bases; bases outside gene matches: 4. In DNA form, the CDR3 reads TGTGCCTGGAGTGTTACTAGCGAGCACGAGCAGTACTTC. Translation: CAWSVTSEHEQYF.

V usage is TRBV7-2 and J usage is TRBJ2-2; D possibly corresponds to TRBD2 (5 bases). Germline values: CDR1 SGHTA, CDR2 FQGNSA. This CDR3 contains 14 residues. V lost 1 base and J lost 7, with 10 bases in between. The CDR3 region has the DNA TGTGCCAGCAGCTTAGAGAGGGCCGGCGGGGAGCTGTTTTTT. It translates to CASSLERAGGELFF.

This rearrangement joins TRBV6-5 to TRBJ1-2; D not certain. The CDR3 loop spans 16 amino acids. Trimming left V 3 bases short and J 2 bases short, with 16 bases between. Per the germline V gene, CDR1 is MNHEY and CDR2 is SVGAGI. CDR3 protein: CASSYREDGLNYGYTF. CDR3 in DNA: TGTGCCAGCAGTTATAGGGAAGACGGACTAAACTATGGCTACACCTTC.

This chain uses TRBV15 with TRBJ1-2, with 7 bases aligning to TRBD1. CDR3 size: 16 residues. The V and J ends lost 0 bases and 2 bases, in that order; junction bases with no gene match: 6. Germline V gene data show CDR1 as LNHNV and CDR2 as YYDKDF (reference sequence). CDR3 in amino acids: CATSRDLQGTNYGYTF. DNA for the CDR3: TGTGCCACCAGCAGAGATTTACAGGGGACCAACTATGGCTACACCTTC.

There are a few counts of this clonotype. This rearrangement joins TRBV6-5 to TRBJ2-2, with D perhaps TRBD1 or TRBD2 (6 bases each). CDR1 is MNHEY, CDR2 SVGAGI, per germline. The V end was cut by 6 bases, the J end by 3 bases, with 17 bases between. The CDR3 has 16 residues. DNA of the CDR3: TGTGCCAGCAGCTATAGCTGGGGGGCCGACACCGGGGAGCTGTTTTTT. It yields the protein CASSYSWGADTGELFF.

This clonotype was seen at least ten times. The gene calls are TRBV28 and TRBJ2-3, with 8 positions matching TRBD2. V lost 2 bases, J lost 6 bases, and 1 base stayed unmatched. CDR1 is MDHEN, CDR2 SYDVKM, per germline. The CDR3 sequence is 13 residues long. DNA for the CDR3: TGTGCCAGCAGTTTAACGGGAGGGGATACGCAGTATTTT. This sequence encodes CASSLTGGDTQYF.

The chain employs TRBV10-3 and TRBJ2-7, with D perhaps TRBD1 (6 bases). CDR3 length: 15 residues. V lost 4 bases and J lost 1, with 14 bases in between. Per germline, CDR1 ENHRY and CDR2 SYGVKD. The CDR3 DNA follows: TGTGCCATCAGTGTGGGGGCGAGGTTATCCTACGAGCAGTACTTC. Its translation: CAISVGARLSYEQYF.

This clonotype was detected only a few times. The CDR3 DNA reads as TGTGCCAGCAGTACCAACAGCGCGAACTATGGCTACACCTTC. It yields the protein CASSTNSANYGYTF. The chain carries TRBV6-5 and TRBJ1-2; D is unresolved. With 5 bases removed from V and 2 bases from J, the gap between germline ends came to 12 bases. The germline V gene encodes CDR1 MNHEY and CDR2 SVGAGI. The CDR3 consists of 14 residues.

The CDR3 DNA reads as TGTGCCAGCAGCTTGCTAGCTGCAGGAGAGCAGTTCTTC. It translates to CASSLLAAGEQFF. The chain links TRBV7-2 to TRBJ2-1; maybe TRBD2 (5 bases). CDR1 SGHTA and CDR2 FQGNSA come from the germline V gene. The CDR3 has 13 residues. V lost 3 bases and J lost 10, with 13 bases in between. The full variable domain, its missing parts supplied by reference TRBV7-2 and TRBJ2-1, is GAGVSQSPSNKVTEKGKDVELRCDPISGHTALYWYRQSLGQGLEFLIYFQGNSAPDKSGLPSDRFSAERTGGSVSTLTIQRTQQEDSAVYLCASSLLAAGEQFFGPGTRLTVL.

This clonotype was seen more than once but under ten times. This chain connects TRBV29-1 to TRBJ1-1; no firm D call. The CDR3 is made up of 14 amino acids. Trimming stripped 3 bases from V and 0 bases from J, with 11 bases between. The germline gives CDR1 SQVTM, CDR2 ANQGSEA. The CDR3 DNA sequence: TGCAGCGTTGATGCAGATACAATGAACACTGAAGCTTTCTTT. Translating it yields CSVDADTMNTEAFF.

The J gene is TRBJ2-5, the V gene TRBV6-1; 7 bases align to TRBD1. In germline, CDR1 is MNHNS, CDR2 SASEGT. This CDR3 spans 15 amino acids. Unmatched junction bases numbered 7, after V lost 5 bases and J lost 1 base. The CDR3 loop reads CASSTRDRRQETQYF. The CDR3 coding sequence is TGTGCCAGCAGTACCCGGGACAGACGCCAAGAGACCCAGTACTTC.

The chain recombines TRBV12-3 or TRBV12-4 with TRBJ1-2, with D unresolved. Deletions cut 4 bases from V and 6 bases from J, with 15 bases between. This CDR3 spans 14 amino acids. The CDR3 coding sequence is TGTGCCAGCAGTTCAGACGGGCGGATGGATGGCTACACCTTC. Protein: CASSSDGRMDGYTF.